This TCR beta chain was captured by sequencing in a study of T cells after yellow fever vaccination. This clonotype has only a few counts. The antigen is not known. Study outcomes and limitations: Abundant clonotypes from the bulk population could get into FACS-sorted repertoires as contaminants. Clonotype sharing between CD4 and CD8 compartments was small. In post-booster samples, most primary-vaccination clones reappeared (around 95% CD4, over 70% CD8).

The study made its TCR cDNA through 5'RACE template switching. That step introduced a universal primer site along with UMIs. TCRdb fed the 5' RACE reads into MiXCR, producing one record per CDR3 protein. This sample has hundreds of thousands of distinct CDR3 sequences, with around 9.3% found just once. Trimming took off 7 bases at V and 10 bases at J, with 19 bases between the two ends. The germline V gene has CDR1 ENHRY and CDR2 SYGVKD. CDR3 size: 13 residues. This chain links TRBV10-3 with TRBJ2-5; D remains unclear. Sequencing used CD4+ T cells sorted from PBMCs, obtained 5 days after the yellow fever booster vaccination. This TCR was recovered from a man aged 18 to 29 who received the YFV17D yellow fever vaccine. The DNA for the CDR3 is TGTGCCATCAAGCGCCAATCGGGCGGTGACCAGTACTTC. It translates to CAIKRQSGGDQYF.